This TCR beta chain comes out of a study of chemoradiotherapy in HPV16-positive cancers. Looking at the study overall: Functional T-cell assays on a couple of HPV16-positive patients' cells defined candidate HPV-specific clones and common TCR motifs.

As to this clone: Its antigen is still unknown.

Germline lookup yields CDR1 GTSNPN and CDR2 SVGIG (reference sequence). The length of the CDR3 is 16 residues. Trimming cost V 1 base and J 7 bases; bases outside gene matches: 15. Study-level results: HPV-responsive T-cell expansion during chemoradiotherapy was linked to improved recurrence-free survival in HPV16-positive patients. During treatment, candidate HPV-specific clones and E7-related motifs expanded in tumor.

Method: immunoSEQ multiplex PCR; TCRdb's copy keeps in-frame clones and lacks some. The sample gives tens of thousands of clones, approximately 94% of which show up once; roughly 23% is in the top ten. This specimen was blood, taken from a patient who underwent chemoradiotherapy. The rearrangement joins TRBV30 to TRBJ1-1; TRBD1 matches at 7 bases. The TCR was taken from a human donor with HPV-associated anogenital cancer. The CDR3 here is CAWSGDGSAGGLEAFF. The DNA of the CDR3 is TGTGCCTGGAGTGGAGACGGGAGCGCAGGGGGACTTGAAGCTTTCTTT.